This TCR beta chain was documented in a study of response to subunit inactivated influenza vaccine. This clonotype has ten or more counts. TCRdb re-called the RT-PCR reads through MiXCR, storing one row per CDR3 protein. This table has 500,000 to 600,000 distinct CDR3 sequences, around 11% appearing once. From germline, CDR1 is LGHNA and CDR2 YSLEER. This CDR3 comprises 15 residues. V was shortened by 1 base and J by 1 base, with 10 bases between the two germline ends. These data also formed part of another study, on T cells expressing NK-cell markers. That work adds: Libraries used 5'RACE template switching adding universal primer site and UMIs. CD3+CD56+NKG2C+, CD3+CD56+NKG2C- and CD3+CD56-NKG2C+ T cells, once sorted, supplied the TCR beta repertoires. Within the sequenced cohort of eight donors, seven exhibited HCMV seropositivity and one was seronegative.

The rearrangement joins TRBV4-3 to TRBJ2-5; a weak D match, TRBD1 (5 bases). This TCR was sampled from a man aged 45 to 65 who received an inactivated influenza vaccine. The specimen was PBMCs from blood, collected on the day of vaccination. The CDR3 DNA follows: TGCGCCAGCAGCCAAGGACAGCAGGGCCAAGAGACCCAGTACTTC. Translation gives CASSQGQQGQETQYF.